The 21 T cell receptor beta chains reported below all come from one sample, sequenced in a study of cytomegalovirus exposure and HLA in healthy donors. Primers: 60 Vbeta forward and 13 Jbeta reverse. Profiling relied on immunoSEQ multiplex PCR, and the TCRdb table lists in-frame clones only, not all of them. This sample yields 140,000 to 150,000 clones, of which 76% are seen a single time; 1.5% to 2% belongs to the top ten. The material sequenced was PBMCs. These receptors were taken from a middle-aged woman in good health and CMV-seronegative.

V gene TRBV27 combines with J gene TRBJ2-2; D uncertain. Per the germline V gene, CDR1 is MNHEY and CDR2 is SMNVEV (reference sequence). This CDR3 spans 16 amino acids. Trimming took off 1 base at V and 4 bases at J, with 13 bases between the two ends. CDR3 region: CASSLFPGRFTGELFF. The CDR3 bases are TGTGCCAGCAGTTTATTCCCCGGCAGGTTCACCGGGGAGCTGTTTTTT.

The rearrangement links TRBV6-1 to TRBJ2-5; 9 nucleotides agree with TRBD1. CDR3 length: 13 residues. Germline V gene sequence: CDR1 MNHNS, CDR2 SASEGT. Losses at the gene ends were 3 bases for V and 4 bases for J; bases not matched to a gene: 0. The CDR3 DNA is TGTGCCAGCAGTGAGACAGGGGGAGAGACCCAGTACTTC. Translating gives CASSETGGETQYF.

The CDR3 nucleotides read TGTGCCAGCAGCGTGGGGACTAGCGGGAGGGCCGGGACCGGGGAGCTGTTTTTT. This sequence encodes CASSVGTSGRAGTGELFF. The gene calls are TRBV9 and TRBJ2-2; 16 nucleotides agree with TRBD2. V was pared by 2 bases and J by 5 bases, with 6 bases of the junction left unmatched. CDR3 length equals 18 residues. The V gene's germline CDR1 is SGDLS and CDR2 YYNGEE.

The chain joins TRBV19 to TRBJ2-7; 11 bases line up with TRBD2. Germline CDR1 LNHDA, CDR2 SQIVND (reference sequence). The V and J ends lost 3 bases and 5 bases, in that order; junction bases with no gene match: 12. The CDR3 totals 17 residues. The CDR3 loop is CASSIRLAGGRPHEQYF. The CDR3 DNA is TGTGCCAGTAGTATTAGGCTAGCGGGAGGTCGTCCCCACGAGCAGTACTTC.

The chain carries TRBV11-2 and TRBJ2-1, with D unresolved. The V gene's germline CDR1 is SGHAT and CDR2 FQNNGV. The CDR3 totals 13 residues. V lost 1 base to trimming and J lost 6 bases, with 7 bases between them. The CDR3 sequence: CASSLALSNEQFF. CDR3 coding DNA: TGTGCCAGCAGCTTAGCCTTGAGCAATGAGCAGTTCTTC.

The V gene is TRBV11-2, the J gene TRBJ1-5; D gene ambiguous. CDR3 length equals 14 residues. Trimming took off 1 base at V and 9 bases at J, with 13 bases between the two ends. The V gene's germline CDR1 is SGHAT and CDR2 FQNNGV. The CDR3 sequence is CASSLASRTGPQHF. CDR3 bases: TGTGCCAGCAGCTTAGCCTCACGTACGGGGCCCCAGCATTTT.

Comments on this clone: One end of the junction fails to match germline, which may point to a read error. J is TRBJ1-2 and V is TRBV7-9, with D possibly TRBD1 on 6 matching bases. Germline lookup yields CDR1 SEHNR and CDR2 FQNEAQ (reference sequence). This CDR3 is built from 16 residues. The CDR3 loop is CSSSLVGGQRWYGYTF. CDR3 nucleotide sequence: TGTTCCAGCAGCTTAGTCGGGGGGCAGAGATGGTATGGCTACACCTTC.

CDR3 residues: CASSLSGAGDNEQFF. In nucleotides, the CDR3 is TGTGCCAGCAGCTTATCTGGAGCGGGGGACAATGAGCAGTTCTTC. The chain uses TRBV7-7 and TRBJ2-1, with 8 bases lining up with TRBD2. The CDR3 runs to 15 residues. After removal of 2 bases from V and 5 bases from J, the junction contained 5 bases not matched to a gene. The V gene's germline CDR1 is SSHAT and CDR2 FNYEAQ (reference sequence).

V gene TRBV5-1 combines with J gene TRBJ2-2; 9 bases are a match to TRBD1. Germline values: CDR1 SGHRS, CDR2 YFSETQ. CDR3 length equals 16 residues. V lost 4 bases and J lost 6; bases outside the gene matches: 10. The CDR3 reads CASSNTGGAMAGELFF. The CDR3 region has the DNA TGCGCCAGCAGCAATACAGGGGGCGCTATGGCCGGGGAGCTGTTTTTT.

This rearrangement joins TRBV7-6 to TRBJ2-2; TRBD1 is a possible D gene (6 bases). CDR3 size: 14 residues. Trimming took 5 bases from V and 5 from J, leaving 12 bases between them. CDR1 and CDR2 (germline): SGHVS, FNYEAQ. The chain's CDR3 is CASSHGQLTGELFF. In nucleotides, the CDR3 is TGTGCCAGCAGCCATGGACAGCTTACCGGGGAGCTGTTTTTT.

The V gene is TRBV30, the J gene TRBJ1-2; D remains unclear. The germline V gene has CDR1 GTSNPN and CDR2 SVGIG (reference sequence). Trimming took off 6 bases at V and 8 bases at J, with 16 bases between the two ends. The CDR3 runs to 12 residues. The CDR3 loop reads CACASLGGGYTF. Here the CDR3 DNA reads TGTGCCTGCGCCTCCCTCGGAGGAGGCTACACCTTC. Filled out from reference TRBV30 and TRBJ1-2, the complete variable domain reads SQTIHQWPATLVQPVGSPLSLECTVEGTSNPNLYWYRQAAGRGLQLLFYSVGIGQISSEVPQNLSASRPQDRQFILSSKKLLLSDSGFYLCACASLGGGYTFGSGTRLTVV.

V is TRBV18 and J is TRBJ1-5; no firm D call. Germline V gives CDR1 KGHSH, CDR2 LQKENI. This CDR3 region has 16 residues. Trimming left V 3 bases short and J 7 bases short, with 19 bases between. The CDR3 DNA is TGTGCCAGCTCACCGAGGGTGGGAGTGAAAGGGCAGCCCCAGCATTTT. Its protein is CASSPRVGVKGQPQHF.

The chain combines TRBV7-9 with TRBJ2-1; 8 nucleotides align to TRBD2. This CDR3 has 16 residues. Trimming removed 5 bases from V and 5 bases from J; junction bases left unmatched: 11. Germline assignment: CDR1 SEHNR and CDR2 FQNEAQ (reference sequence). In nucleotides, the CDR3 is TGTGCCAGCAGCACAGTAGCGGGACCCGACCACAATGAGCAGTTCTTC. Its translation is CASSTVAGPDHNEQFF.

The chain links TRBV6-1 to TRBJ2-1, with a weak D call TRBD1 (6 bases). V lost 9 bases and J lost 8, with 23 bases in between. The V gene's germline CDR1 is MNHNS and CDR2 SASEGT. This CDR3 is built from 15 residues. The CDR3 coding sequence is TGTGCCAGTGGGGTGGGACAACCAGGGTTCGATGAGCAGTTCTTC. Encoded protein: CASGVGQPGFDEQFF.

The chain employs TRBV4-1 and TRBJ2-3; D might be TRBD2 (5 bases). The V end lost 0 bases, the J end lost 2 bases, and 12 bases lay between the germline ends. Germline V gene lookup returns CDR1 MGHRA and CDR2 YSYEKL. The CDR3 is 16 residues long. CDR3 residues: CASSQDLGLFTDTQYF. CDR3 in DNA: TGCGCCAGCAGCCAAGATCTAGGACTTTTCACAGATACGCAGTATTTT.

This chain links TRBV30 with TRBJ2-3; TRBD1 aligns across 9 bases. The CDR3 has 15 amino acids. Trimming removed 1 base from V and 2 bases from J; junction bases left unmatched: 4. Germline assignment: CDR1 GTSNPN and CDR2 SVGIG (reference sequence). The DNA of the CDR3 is TGTGCCTGGAGTGAGGGACAGGGAGACACAGATACGCAGTATTTT. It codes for CAWSEGQGDTDTQYF. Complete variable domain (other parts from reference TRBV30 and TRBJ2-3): SQTIHQWPATLVQPVGSPLSLECTVEGTSNPNLYWYRQAAGRGLQLLFYSVGIGQISSEVPQNLSASRPQDRQFILSSKKLLLSDSGFYLCAWSEGQGDTDTQYFGPGTRLTVL.

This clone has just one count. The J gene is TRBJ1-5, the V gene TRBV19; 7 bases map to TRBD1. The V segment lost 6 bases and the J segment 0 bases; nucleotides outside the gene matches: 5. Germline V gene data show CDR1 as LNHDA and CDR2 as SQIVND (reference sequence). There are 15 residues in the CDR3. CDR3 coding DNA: TGTGCCAGTAGCCAACAGGGGTATAGCAATCAGCCCCAGCATTTT. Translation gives CASSQQGYSNQPQHF.

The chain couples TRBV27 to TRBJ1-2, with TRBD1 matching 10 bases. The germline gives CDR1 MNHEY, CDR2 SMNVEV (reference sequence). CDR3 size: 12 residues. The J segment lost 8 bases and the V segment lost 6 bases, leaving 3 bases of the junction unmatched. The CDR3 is CASRGTGVGYTF. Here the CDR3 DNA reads TGTGCCAGCAGGGGGACAGGGGTAGGCTACACCTTC.

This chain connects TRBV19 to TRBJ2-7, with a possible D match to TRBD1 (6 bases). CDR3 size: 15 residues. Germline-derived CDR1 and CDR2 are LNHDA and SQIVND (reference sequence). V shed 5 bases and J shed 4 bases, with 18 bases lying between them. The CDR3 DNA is TGTGCCAGTAGTGACGGACAGTGGGGAGTATACGAGCAGTACTTC. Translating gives CASSDGQWGVYEQYF.

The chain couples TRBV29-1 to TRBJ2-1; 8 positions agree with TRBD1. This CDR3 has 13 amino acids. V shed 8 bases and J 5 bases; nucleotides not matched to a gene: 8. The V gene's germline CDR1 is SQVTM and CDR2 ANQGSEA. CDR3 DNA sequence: TGCAGCCATCGGACAGGGCACCACAATGAGCAGTTCTTC. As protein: CSHRTGHHNEQFF.

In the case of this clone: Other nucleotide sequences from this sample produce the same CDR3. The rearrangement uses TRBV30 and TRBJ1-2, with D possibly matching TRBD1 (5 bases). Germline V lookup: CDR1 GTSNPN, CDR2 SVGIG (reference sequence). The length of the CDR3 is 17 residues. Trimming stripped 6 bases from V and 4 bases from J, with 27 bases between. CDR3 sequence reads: CACRPGQGPPTGYGYTF. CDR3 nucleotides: TGTGCCTGCCGACCTGGACAAGGGCCGCCGACCGGCTATGGCTACACCTTC.